This is a list of T cell receptor beta chains from one sample in a study of blood T cells in healthy people across ages. TCRdb redid the calling of the 5' RACE reads with MiXCR, one entry per CDR3 protein. The sample includes roughly 730,000 distinct CDR3 sequences, roughly 50% of them seen just once. Sequencing input: blood. The receptors originated from a middle-aged man in good health. The CDR3 runs from the conserved cysteine through the conserved F or W. The D gene is left open where the match is weak. A row's size may be missing; if present it is once, few, many or a size class.

>TRBJ2-5|-|-|TRBV29-1
CSVRIDPLDQETQYF
TGCAGCGTTAGAATAGATCCCCTAGACCAAGAGACCCAGTACTTC
>TRBJ2-1|-|TRBD2|TRBV13
CASSVPGLAGNNEQFF
TGTGCCAGCAGCGTTCCGGGACTAGCGGGCAACAATGAGCAGTTCTTC
>TRBJ2-7|-|TRBD2|TRBV7-2
CASSPPSGTYEQYF
TGTGCCAGCAGCCCCCCTAGCGGGACCTACGAGCAGTACTTC
>TRBJ2-3|-|-|TRBV28
CASRGGSGVRTDTQYF
TGTGCCAGCAGGGGCGGTTCGGGAGTCCGCACAGATACGCAGTATTTT
>TRBJ2-1|-|-|TRBV7-8
CASSLAPVYDEQFF
TGTGCCAGCAGCTTAGCGCCGGTATACGATGAGCAGTTCTTC
>TRBJ2-1|-|TRBD1|TRBV9
CASSAGTVNNEQFF
TGTGCCAGCAGCGCAGGGACAGTAAACAATGAGCAGTTCTTC
>TRBJ1-2|few|-|TRBV29-1
CSVDPPPGMDGYTF
TGCAGCGTTGACCCCCCGCCAGGCATGGATGGCTACACCTTC
>TRBJ2-7|few|-|TRBV20-1
CSASSGGPYEQYF
TGCAGTGCTAGTTCTGGGGGCCCCTACGAGCAGTACTTC
>TRBJ2-7|-|-|TRBV2
CASSEPNYEQYF
TGTGCCAGTTCCGAACCGAACTACGAGCAGTACTTC
>TRBJ1-4|once|TRBD1|TRBV20-1
CSSTGRTNEKLFF
TGCAGCTCGACAGGGAGAACTAATGAAAAACTGTTTTTT
>TRBJ2-5|few|-|TRBV28
CANSIETQYF
TGTGCCAACTCGATAGAGACCCAGTACTTC
>TRBJ2-1|-|TRBD2|TRBV7-6
CASSLKREAYNEQFF
TGTGCCAGCAGCCTCAAGCGGGAGGCATACAATGAGCAGTTCTTC
>TRBJ2-5|-|TRBD2|TRBV4-2
CASSQDAGLAEETQYF
TGTGCCAGCAGCCAAGATGCGGGACTAGCGGAAGAGACCCAGTACTTC
>TRBJ2-3|-|-|TRBV5-1
CASSPGTTDTQYF
TGCGCCAGCAGCCCCGGGACCACAGATACGCAGTATTTT
>TRBJ2-2|-|-|TRBV12-3/TRBV12-4
CASKERGLGSPPGELFF
TGTGCCAGCAAAGAAAGGGGATTGGGGAGTCCCCCCGGGGAGCTGTTTTTT
>TRBJ2-7|-|TRBD2|TRBV7-2
CASSLLAGVHEQYF
TGTGCCAGCAGCCTACTAGCGGGAGTACACGAGCAGTACTTC
>TRBJ2-1|-|-|TRBV27
CASSLPAVNEQFF
TGTGCCAGCAGTTTACCAGCAGTCAATGAGCAGTTCTTC
>TRBJ1-6|few|-|TRBV27
CASSLDSSNSPLHF
TGTGCCAGCAGTTTGGACAGTAGCAATTCACCCCTCCACTTT
>TRBJ1-2|few|-|TRBV6-6
CASVAQLGVNYGYTF
TGTGCCAGTGTGGCACAGTTGGGGGTGAACTATGGCTACACCTTC
>TRBJ2-7|-|-|TRBV20-1
CSATHSDEQYF
TGCAGTGCTACTCACAGTGACGAGCAGTACTTC
>TRBJ1-4|-|-|TRBV27
CASSLSGRGTNEKLFF
TGTGCCAGCAGTTTATCGGGCAGGGGAACTAATGAAAAACTGTTTTTT
>TRBJ2-7|-|-|TRBV6-1
CASSEGTASSYEQYF
TGTGCCAGCAGTGAAGGGACTGCTAGCTCCTACGAGCAGTACTTC
>TRBJ2-1|-|-|TRBV12-3/TRBV12-4
CASSGQGRVNEQFF
TGTGCCAGCAGTGGGCAGGGGAGGGTCAATGAGCAGTTCTTC
>TRBJ2-3|-|TRBD2|TRBV7-3
CASSLNSGGAGDTQYF
TGTGCCAGCAGCTTAAATAGCGGGGGGGCGGGAGATACGCAGTATTTT
>TRBJ2-5|-|-|TRBV5-5
CASSLGVVGETQYF
TGTGCCAGCAGCTTAGGGGTGGTTGGAGAGACCCAGTACTTC
>TRBJ2-5|-|-|TRBV20-1
CSASLKSRGTQYF
TGCAGTGCTAGTTTAAAGTCTCGGGGGACCCAGTACTTC
>TRBJ1-6|-|-|TRBV20-1
CSATSILGSYNSPLHF
TGCAGTGCTACCTCAATATTGGGTTCCTATAATTCACCCCTCCACTTT
>TRBJ2-7|-|-|TRBV9
CASKDKKWYEQYF
TGTGCCAGTAAGGACAAAAAGTGGTACGAGCAGTACTTC
>TRBJ2-1|-|TRBD2|TRBV4-2
CASSQLAGRGSYNEQFF
TGTGCCAGCAGCCAATTAGCGGGGAGAGGCTCCTACAATGAGCAGTTCTTC
>TRBJ2-1|few|-|TRBV5-1
CASSLESTVANQYSLSNEQFF
TGCGCCAGCAGCTTGGAATCGACCGTAGCAAATCAATATTCTCTCTCCAATGAGCAGTTCTTC
>TRBJ2-1|-|TRBD2|TRBV2
CASSEAGGIAAEQFF
TGTGCCAGCAGTGAAGCGGGGGGGATCGCGGCTGAGCAGTTCTTC
>TRBJ2-7|-|TRBD1|TRBV20-1
CSAEGRQGISYEQYF
TGCAGTGCCGAGGGGAGACAGGGGATCTCCTACGAGCAGTACTTC
>TRBJ2-1|-|-|TRBV29-1
CSGGDGEQFF
TGCAGCGGAGGGGACGGGGAGCAGTTCTTC
>TRBJ2-2|-|TRBD2|TRBV7-6
CASSLELAGVLGELFF
TGTGCCAGCAGCTTAGAACTAGCGGGAGTCCTTGGGGAGCTGTTTTTT
>TRBJ2-1|-|TRBD1|TRBV10-3
CAISTGTGVLSEQFF
TGTGCCATCAGCACCGGGACAGGGGTTCTAAGTGAGCAGTTCTTC
>TRBJ2-5|few|-|TRBV11-2
CASSNGVGPQETQYF
TGTGCCAGCAGCAATGGCGTGGGGCCCCAAGAGACCCAGTACTTC
>TRBJ2-1|-|TRBD2|TRBV7-3
CASSLRSGGGEQFF
TGTGCCAGCAGCTTACGTAGCGGGGGGGGCGAGCAGTTCTTC
>TRBJ1-2|-|-|TRBV12-3/TRBV12-4
CASSLKNKPNYGYTF
TGTGCCAGCAGTTTAAAGAACAAGCCTAACTATGGCTACACCTTC
>TRBJ2-4|-|-|TRBV20-1
CSASDNLAKNIQYF
TGCAGTGCATCGGACAACCTAGCCAAAAACATTCAGTACTTC
>TRBJ2-6|once|-|TRBV18
CASSPKTSGANILTF
TGTGCCAGCTCACCAAAGACCTCTGGGGCCAACATCCTGACTTTC
>TRBJ2-3|-|-|TRBV25-1
CASGPGDPTDTQYF
TGTGCCAGCGGGCCCGGGGACCCCACAGATACGCAGTATTTT
>TRBJ2-3|few|TRBD2|TRBV29-1
CSVVAGGTDTQYF
TGCAGCGTTGTAGCGGGTGGCACAGATACGCAGTATTTT
>TRBJ1-1|-|-|TRBV7-9
CASSLFGTGRGSANTEAFF
TGTGCCAGCAGCTTATTTGGGACCGGGAGGGGTTCGGCGAACACTGAAGCTTTCTTT
>TRBJ2-2|few|-|TRBV7-7
CASSLGGSTGELFF
TGTGCCAGCAGCTTAGGGGGGTCCACCGGGGAGCTGTTTTTT
>TRBJ2-7|-|TRBD2|TRBV6-5
CASSYSGAWREAYEQYF
TGTGCCAGCAGTTACTCGGGAGCGTGGCGGGAGGCCTACGAGCAGTACTTC
>TRBJ2-5|few|-|TRBV12-3/TRBV12-4
CASSSLGAGAGETQYF
TGTGCCAGCAGTTCCCTGGGGGCGGGAGCGGGGGAGACCCAGTACTTC
>TRBJ1-2|-|TRBD1|TRBV2
CASPGQAKGGYTF
TGTGCCAGCCCGGGACAGGCTAAGGGTGGCTACACCTTC
>TRBJ1-4|once|-|TRBV28
CASQTTGRGYEKLFF
TGTGCCAGCCAGACAACAGGGAGGGGTTATGAAAAACTGTTTTTT
>TRBJ2-7|-|-|TRBV7-2
CASSLNRDIGEQYF
TGTGCCAGCAGCTTAAATCGGGACATCGGCGAGCAGTACTTC
>TRBJ2-7|-|-|TRBV4-1
CASSQRETDGEQYF
TGCGCCAGCAGCCAAAGGGAGACGGACGGTGAGCAGTACTTC
>TRBJ1-2|few|-|TRBV6-5
CASSYSTLNSHGYTF
TGTGCCAGCAGTTACTCAACCCTTAATTCCCATGGCTACACCTTC
>TRBJ2-3|-|TRBD2|TRBV4-3
CASSGGSWREVTDTQYF
TGCGCCAGCAGTGGGGGCAGCTGGCGGGAGGTCACAGATACGCAGTATTTT
>TRBJ2-1|-|TRBD2|TRBV6-1
CASRKAGGSYNEQFF
TGTGCCAGCAGGAAAGCGGGGGGCTCCTACAATGAGCAGTTCTTC
>TRBJ1-3|-|-|TRBV10-3
CAISERGASGNTIYF
TGTGCCATCAGTGAGCGGGGGGCCTCTGGAAACACCATATATTTT
>TRBJ1-2|once|-|TRBV7-2
CASSTRQPYGYTF
TGTGCCAGCAGCACCCGACAGCCATATGGCTACACCTTC
>TRBJ1-1|few|-|TRBV3-1
CASSQGRGLGDTEAFF
TGTGCCAGCAGCCAAGGTCGGGGTTTAGGGGACACTGAAGCTTTCTTT
>TRBJ1-2|once|-|TRBV3-1
CASSQDLGGRSTYGYTF
TGTGCCAGCAGCCAAGATCTTGGGGGGCGGAGCACTTATGGCTACACCTTC